This passage covers 22 T cell receptor beta chains from one sample sequenced in a study of shared clonotypes between healthy human individuals. Only in-frame clones appear in the TCRdb table, and some are missing; sequencing was by immunoSEQ multiplex PCR. This sample has more than 1 million clones; 75% to 80% occur once, and the top ten carry 0.5% to 0.6%. Sequenced material: memory CD4+ T cells from PBMCs. As for subset: CD45RA-negative fraction. Receptors originate from a man in his late teens or twenties in good health. Some clones in this sample may be carry-over from other donors' samples.

To note about this clone: The sample holds other DNA sequences that translate to the same CDR3. The genes are TRBV28 and TRBJ1-2; D is ambiguous. Germline V gene lookup returns CDR1 MDHEN and CDR2 SYDVKM. There are 12 residues in the CDR3. The V and J ends lost 3 bases and 5 bases respectively, with 7 bases between them. The DNA for the CDR3 is TGTGCCAGCAGTTTGAGGGAATATGGCTACACCTTC. Protein product: CASSLREYGYTF.

This clone was counted a few times. This chain uses TRBV5-1 with TRBJ1-1; TRBD1 agrees at 7 bases. CDR3 length equals 15 residues. The germline CDR1 and CDR2 sequences are SGHRS and YFSETQ. With 2 bases clipped from V and 4 bases from J, the junction kept 8 bases outside the gene matches. CDR3: CASSFGGGLGTEAFF. The CDR3 DNA reads TGCGCCAGCAGCTTCGGAGGGGGCTTGGGCACTGAAGCTTTCTTT.

The chain combines TRBV6-1 with TRBJ2-5; no clear D. V was clipped by 0 bases and J by 0 bases, with 8 bases between them. CDR1 is MNHNS and CDR2 is SASEGT in the germline V gene. The CDR3 length is 15 residues. CDR3 protein: CASSEAAANQETQYF. The DNA for the CDR3 is TGTGCCAGCAGTGAAGCGGCGGCGAACCAAGAGACCCAGTACTTC.

This rearrangement joins TRBV27 to TRBJ1-1, with 9 positions matching TRBD1. The length of the CDR3 is 16 residues. The germline V gene has CDR1 MNHEY and CDR2 SMNVEV (reference sequence). Unmatched junction bases numbered 8, after V lost 5 bases and J lost 1 base. The CDR3 region has the DNA TGTGCCAGCAGTCCCGGACAGGGGTGGTCGAACACTGAAGCTTTCTTT. Its protein is CASSPGQGWSNTEAFF.

The chain links TRBV28 to TRBJ1-4; 9 bases line up with TRBD1. This CDR3 comprises 15 residues. V gave up 2 bases and J gave up 8 bases; unmatched junction bases: 6. Germline CDR1 is MDHEN and CDR2 is SYDVKM. The CDR3 is CASSLMGQGGEKLFF. For the CDR3, the DNA is TGTGCCAGCAGTTTAATGGGACAGGGAGGGGAAAAACTGTTTTTT.

This chain's CDR3 is CASSLEDLREKLFF. CDR3 DNA: TGTGCCAGCAGTTTGGAGGATTTACGGGAAAAACTGTTTTTT. The chain joins TRBV2 to TRBJ1-4, with no clear D. The V end was cut by 5 bases, the J end by 8 bases, with 15 bases between. The germline V gene encodes CDR1 SNHLY and CDR2 FYNNEI. There are 14 residues in the CDR3.

The rearrangement uses TRBV7-3 and TRBJ2-2, with a possible D match to TRBD2 (5 bases). Germline V lookup: CDR1 SGHTA, CDR2 FQGTGA. The ends were cut back, 10 bases at V and 2 bases at J, with 14 bases in the middle. The CDR3 spans 14 residues. The chain's CDR3 is CATQAGRNTGELFF. The CDR3 DNA follows: TGTGCCACCCAGGCTGGGAGAAACACCGGGGAGCTGTTTTTT.

The CDR3 DNA reads TGCGCCAGCAGCATGGATGGGCTAGCGGGAGGAAATGAGCAGTTCTTC. The encoded protein is CASSMDGLAGGNEQFF. The rearrangement uses TRBV5-1 and TRBJ2-1, with 11 bases aligning to TRBD2. CDR1 is SGHRS and CDR2 is YFSETQ in the germline V gene. After removal of 4 bases from V and 7 bases from J, the junction contained 10 bases not matched to a gene. The CDR3 is 16 amino acids.

The chain couples TRBV5-1 to TRBJ2-5, with D possibly being TRBD2 (6 bases). There are 17 residues in the CDR3. V lost 4 bases and J 2 bases, leaving 21 bases between the germline ends. Germline V gene sequence: CDR1 SGHRS, CDR2 YFSETQ. The CDR3 here is CASSPFGTGGLQETQYF. Written as DNA, the CDR3 is TGCGCCAGCAGCCCGTTTGGGACCGGCGGACTACAAGAGACCCAGTACTTC.

In its sample, this clone was seen a few times. The chain carries TRBV28 and TRBJ1-4, with unresolved D. The length of the CDR3 is 14 residues. Between the trimmed V and J ends, which lost 5 bases and 7 bases, there was a span of 14 bases. In germline, CDR1 is MDHEN, CDR2 SYDVKM. CDR3 DNA: TGTGCCAGCAGTCCGGGGAGTAGTGTTGAAAAACTGTTTTTT. It specifies CASSPGSSVEKLFF.

As DNA, the CDR3 is TGTGCCAGCAGCCGCCAAAGCGGCCCCCAAGAGACCCAGTACTTC. This codes for CASSRQSGPQETQYF. V usage is TRBV7-2 and J usage is TRBJ2-5; D perhaps matches TRBD2 (5 bases). Between the trimmed V and J ends, which lost 5 bases and 1 base, there was a span of 14 bases. The CDR3 spans 15 residues. CDR1 and CDR2 (germline): SGHTA, FQGNSA.

The chain links TRBV9 to TRBJ1-2; no clear D gene. V was pared by 1 base and J by 4 bases, with 17 bases between. From germline, CDR1 is SGDLS and CDR2 YYNGEE. The CDR3 is 16 residues long. The DNA for the CDR3 is TGTGCCAGCAGCGTACGGGCGGACCCTGCGGGCTATGGCTACACCTTC. The encoded protein is CASSVRADPAGYGYTF.

The chain combines TRBV25-1 with TRBJ1-4; D uncertain. Germline-derived CDR1 and CDR2 are MGHDK and SYGVNS. The CDR3 totals 15 residues. V was trimmed by 3 bases and J by 3 bases, leaving 11 bases between them. CDR3 amino acids: CASSDRTVANEKLFF. The CDR3 DNA is TGTGCCAGCAGTGATAGAACCGTCGCTAATGAAAAACTGTTTTTT.

The chain has TRBV18 and TRBJ2-1; the match to TRBD1 covers 8 bases. Germline V gene data show CDR1 as KGHSH and CDR2 as LQKENI. The V segment lost 1 base and the J segment 6 bases; nucleotides outside the gene matches: 8. This CDR3 comprises 16 residues. The CDR3 loop is CASSPREDRDINEQFF. DNA for the CDR3: TGTGCCAGCTCACCACGGGAGGACAGGGACATCAATGAGCAGTTCTTC. Using reference TRBV18 and TRBJ2-1 for the parts outside the CDR3, the full variable domain is NAGVMQNPRHLVRRRGQEARLRCSPMKGHSHVYWYRQLPEEGLKFMVYLQKENIIDESGMPKERFSAEFPKEGPSILRIQQVVRGDSAAYFCASSPREDRDINEQFFGPGTRLTVL.

CDR3: CASSETSGQSYEQYF. CDR3 sequence (DNA): TGTGCCAGCAGCGAGACTAGCGGGCAATCCTACGAGCAGTACTTC. The V and J genes are TRBV6-6 and TRBJ2-5, with 10 positions matching TRBD2. Matching the DNA end better, TRBJ2-7 makes the J call doubtful. CDR3 length: 15 amino acids. CDR1 is MNHNY and CDR2 is SVGAGI in the germline V gene (reference sequence).

The chain is built from TRBV7-8 and TRBJ1-2; 9 nucleotides agree with TRBD1. Losses at the gene ends were 5 bases for V and 1 base for J; bases not matched to a gene: 8. The CDR3 is 16 amino acids. CDR1 and CDR2 (germline): SGHVS, FQNEAQ. The DNA of the CDR3 is TGTGCCAGCAGCCGAAGTTGGGACAGGGTTAACTATGGCTACACCTTC. Translated, it gives CASSRSWDRVNYGYTF.

This clone was observed a few times. J is TRBJ1-2 and V is TRBV7-2, with D possibly matching TRBD1 (5 bases). The germline CDR1 and CDR2 sequences are SGHTA and FQGNSA. V lost 8 bases, J lost 4 bases, and 11 bases lay in between. CDR3 length equals 12 residues. The CDR3 bases are TGTGCCAGCTCCGATAGGGGCTATGGCTACACCTTC. Translated: CASSDRGYGYTF.

The chain joins TRBV6-1 to TRBJ1-2; D gene ambiguous. This CDR3 is 16 amino acids long. V dropped 3 bases and J dropped 0 bases, with 14 bases sitting between them. Looked up from germline, CDR1 is MNHNS and CDR2 is SASEGT. CDR3 residues: CASSDLVPGTNYGYTF. For the CDR3, the DNA is TGTGCCAGCAGTGACTTGGTGCCAGGAACTAACTATGGCTACACCTTC.

The rearrangement uses TRBV5-1 and TRBJ2-1; 9 positions agree with TRBD2. Trimming at V came to 0 bases and at J to 2 bases, leaving 12 bases not matched to a gene. CDR1 and CDR2 from the germline V gene are SGHRS and YFSETQ. The CDR3 runs 19 residues. CDR3 sequence reads: CASSLGGFSGRLTYNEQFF. The CDR3 DNA reads TGCGCCAGCAGCTTGGGAGGTTTTAGCGGGAGACTAACCTACAATGAGCAGTTCTTC.

The V call is TRBV6-1, the J call TRBJ2-7, with D possibly matching TRBD1 (6 bases). Germline V gene data show CDR1 as MNHNS and CDR2 as SASEGT. The CDR3 is made up of 14 amino acids. V lost 5 bases and J 4 bases, leaving 15 bases between the germline ends. The CDR3 nucleotides read TGTGCCAGCAGTATACAGGGTATTAATTACGAGCAGTACTTC. This encodes CASSIQGINYEQYF.

This chain joins TRBV5-1 and TRBJ1-1; D gene uncertain. The CDR3 runs to 13 residues. The germline V and J ends were trimmed by 1 base and 2 bases, with 6 bases remaining between them. Germline CDR1 is SGHRS and CDR2 is YFSETQ. The CDR3: CASSLRINTEAFF. DNA of the CDR3: TGCGCCAGCAGCTTGAGGATCAACACTGAAGCTTTCTTT.

V is TRBV2 and J is TRBJ1-2, with a possible D match to TRBD1 (5 bases). CDR3 length: 15 residues. The V end was cut by 3 bases, the J end by 0 bases, with 11 bases between. Germline V gene sequence: CDR1 SNHLY, CDR2 FYNNEI. CDR3 nucleotides: TGTGCCAGCAGTGAGGTCAGACAGACTAACTATGGCTACACCTTC. Its translation: CASSEVRQTNYGYTF. Combining the CDR3 with reference TRBV2 and TRBJ1-2 gives the whole variable domain EPEVTQTPSHQVTQMGQEVILRCVPISNHLYFYWYRQILGQKVEFLVSFYNNEISEKSEIFDDQFSVERPDGSNFTLKIRSTKLEDSAMYFCASSEVRQTNYGYTFGSGTRLTVV.